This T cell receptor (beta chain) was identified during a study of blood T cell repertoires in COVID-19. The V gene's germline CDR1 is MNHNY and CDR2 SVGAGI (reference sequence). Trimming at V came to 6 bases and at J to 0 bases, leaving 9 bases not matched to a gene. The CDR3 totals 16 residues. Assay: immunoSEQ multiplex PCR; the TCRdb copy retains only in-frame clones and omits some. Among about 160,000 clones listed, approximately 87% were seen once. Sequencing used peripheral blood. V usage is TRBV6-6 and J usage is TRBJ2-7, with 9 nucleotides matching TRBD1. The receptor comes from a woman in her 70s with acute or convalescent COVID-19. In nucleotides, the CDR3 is TGTGCCAGCAGCAAAGCCGGGACAGGGTCCTCCTACGAGCAGTACTTC. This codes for CASSKAGTGSSYEQYF.